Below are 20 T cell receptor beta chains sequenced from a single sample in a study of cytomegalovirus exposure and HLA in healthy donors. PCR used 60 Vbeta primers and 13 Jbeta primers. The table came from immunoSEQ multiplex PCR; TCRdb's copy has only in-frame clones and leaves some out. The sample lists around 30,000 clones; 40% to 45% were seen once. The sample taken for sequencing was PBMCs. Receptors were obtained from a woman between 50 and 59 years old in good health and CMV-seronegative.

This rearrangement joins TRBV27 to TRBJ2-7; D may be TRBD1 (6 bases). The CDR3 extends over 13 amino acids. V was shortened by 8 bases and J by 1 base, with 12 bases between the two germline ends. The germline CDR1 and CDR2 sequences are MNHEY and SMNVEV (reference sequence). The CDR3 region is CASLSQGSYEQYF. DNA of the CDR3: TGTGCCAGCTTGTCCCAGGGGTCCTACGAGCAGTACTTC.

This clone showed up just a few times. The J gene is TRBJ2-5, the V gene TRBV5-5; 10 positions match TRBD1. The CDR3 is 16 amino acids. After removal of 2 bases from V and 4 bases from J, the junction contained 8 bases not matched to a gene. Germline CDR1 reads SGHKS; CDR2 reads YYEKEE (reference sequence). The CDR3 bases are TGTGCCAGCAGCTTTGGGGGACAGGGGTGGGGAGAGACCCAGTACTTC. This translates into CASSFGGQGWGETQYF.

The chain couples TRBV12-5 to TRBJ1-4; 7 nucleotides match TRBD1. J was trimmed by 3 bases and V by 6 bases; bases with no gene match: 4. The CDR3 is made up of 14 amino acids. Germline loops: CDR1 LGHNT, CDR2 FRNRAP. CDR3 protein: CASGMGQSNEKLFF. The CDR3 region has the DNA TGTGCTAGTGGCATGGGACAGTCTAATGAAAAACTGTTTTTT.

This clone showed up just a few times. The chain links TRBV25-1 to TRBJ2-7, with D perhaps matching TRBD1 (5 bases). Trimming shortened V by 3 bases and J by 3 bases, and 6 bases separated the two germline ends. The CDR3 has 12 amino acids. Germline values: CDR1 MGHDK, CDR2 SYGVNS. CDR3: CASSETVYEQYF. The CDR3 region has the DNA TGTGCCAGCAGTGAGACAGTCTACGAGCAGTACTTC.

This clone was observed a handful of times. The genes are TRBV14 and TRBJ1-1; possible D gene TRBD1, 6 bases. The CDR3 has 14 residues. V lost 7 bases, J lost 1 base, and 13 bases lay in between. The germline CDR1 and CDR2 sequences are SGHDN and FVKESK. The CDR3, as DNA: TGTGCCAGCAAAAGGACAGAGCAGAACACTGAAGCTTTCTTT. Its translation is CASKRTEQNTEAFF.

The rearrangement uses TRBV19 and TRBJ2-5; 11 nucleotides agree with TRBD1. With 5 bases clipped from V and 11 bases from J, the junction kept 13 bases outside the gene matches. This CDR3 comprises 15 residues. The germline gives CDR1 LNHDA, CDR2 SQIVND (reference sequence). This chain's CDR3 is CASSAIGTGGREQYF. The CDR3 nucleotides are TGTGCCAGTAGTGCCATCGGGACAGGGGGGAGAGAGCAGTACTTC.

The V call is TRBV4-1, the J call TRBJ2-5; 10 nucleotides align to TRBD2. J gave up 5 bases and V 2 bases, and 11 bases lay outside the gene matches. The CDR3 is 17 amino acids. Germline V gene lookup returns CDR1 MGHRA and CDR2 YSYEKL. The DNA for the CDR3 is TGCGCCAGCAGCCAATCTAGCGGGAGAGGATTGTGGGAGACCCAGTACTTC. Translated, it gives CASSQSSGRGLWETQYF.

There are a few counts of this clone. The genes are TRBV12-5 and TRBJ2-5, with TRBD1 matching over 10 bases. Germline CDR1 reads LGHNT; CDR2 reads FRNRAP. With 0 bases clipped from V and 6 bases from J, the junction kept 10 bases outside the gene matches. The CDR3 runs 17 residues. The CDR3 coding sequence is TGTGCTAGTGGTTTGGTACGCGGACAGGGGGAAACAAAGACCCAGTACTTC. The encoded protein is CASGLVRGQGETKTQYF.

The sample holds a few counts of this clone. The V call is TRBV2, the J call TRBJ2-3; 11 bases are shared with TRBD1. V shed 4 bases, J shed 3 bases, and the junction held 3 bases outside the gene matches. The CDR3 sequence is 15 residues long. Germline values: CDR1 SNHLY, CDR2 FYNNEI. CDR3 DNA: TGTGCCAGCAGTGCGGGGACAGGGGGAACAGATACGCAGTATTTT. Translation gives CASSAGTGGTDTQYF.

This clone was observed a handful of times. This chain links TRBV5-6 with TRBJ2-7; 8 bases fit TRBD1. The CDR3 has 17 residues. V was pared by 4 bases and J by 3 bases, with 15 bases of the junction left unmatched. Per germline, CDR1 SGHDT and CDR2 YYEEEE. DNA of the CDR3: TGTGCCAGCAGCACCAACCTGGGACAGGTGACAGACTACGAGCAGTACTTC. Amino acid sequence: CASSTNLGQVTDYEQYF. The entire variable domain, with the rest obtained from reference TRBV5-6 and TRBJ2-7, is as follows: DAGVTQSPTHLIKTRGQQVTLRCSPKSGHDTVSWYQQALGQGPQFIFQYYEEEERQRGNFPDRFSGHQFPNYSSELNVNALLLGDSALYLCASSTNLGQVTDYEQYFGPGTRLTVT.

This CDR3 is CASSAPTGRNEKLFF. CDR3 DNA sequence: TGTGCCAGCAGCGCCCCGACAGGGCGTAATGAAAAACTGTTTTTT. This chain uses TRBV11-2 with TRBJ1-4, with 7 bases matching TRBD1. Germline CDR1 is SGHAT and CDR2 is FQNNGV. The CDR3 has 15 amino acids. After removal of 5 bases from V and 4 bases from J, the junction contained 7 bases not matched to a gene.

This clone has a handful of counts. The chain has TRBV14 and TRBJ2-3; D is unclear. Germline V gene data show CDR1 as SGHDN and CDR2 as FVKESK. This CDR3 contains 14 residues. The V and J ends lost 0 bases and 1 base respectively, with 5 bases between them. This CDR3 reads CASSQDPGTDTQYF. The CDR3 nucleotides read TGTGCCAGCAGCCAAGATCCCGGCACAGATACGCAGTATTTT.

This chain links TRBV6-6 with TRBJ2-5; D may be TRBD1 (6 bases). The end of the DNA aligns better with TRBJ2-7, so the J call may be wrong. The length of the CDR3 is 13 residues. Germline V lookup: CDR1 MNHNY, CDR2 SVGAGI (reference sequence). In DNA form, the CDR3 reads TGTGCCAGCAGTTACTCCCAGGGGAACGAGCAGTACTTC. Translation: CASSYSQGNEQYF.

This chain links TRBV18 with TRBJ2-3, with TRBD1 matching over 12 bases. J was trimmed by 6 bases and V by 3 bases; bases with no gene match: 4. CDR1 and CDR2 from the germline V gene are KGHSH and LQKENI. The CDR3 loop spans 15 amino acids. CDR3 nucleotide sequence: TGTGCCAGCTCACCGGGACAGGGGGCTCCGGATACGCAGTATTTT. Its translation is CASSPGQGAPDTQYF.

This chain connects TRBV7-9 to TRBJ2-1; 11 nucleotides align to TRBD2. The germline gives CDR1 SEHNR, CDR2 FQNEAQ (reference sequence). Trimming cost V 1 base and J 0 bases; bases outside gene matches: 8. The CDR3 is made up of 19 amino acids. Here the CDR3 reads CASSLVVSGGGSSYNEQFF. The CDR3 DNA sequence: TGTGCCAGCAGCTTAGTCGTTAGCGGGGGGGGGAGCTCCTACAATGAGCAGTTCTTC.

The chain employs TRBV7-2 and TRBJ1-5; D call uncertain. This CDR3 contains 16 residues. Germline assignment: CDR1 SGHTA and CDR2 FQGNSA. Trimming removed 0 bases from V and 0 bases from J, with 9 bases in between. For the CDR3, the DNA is TGTGCCAGCAGCTTAGCGAGTGAGTATAGCAATCAGCCCCAGCATTTT. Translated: CASSLASEYSNQPQHF.

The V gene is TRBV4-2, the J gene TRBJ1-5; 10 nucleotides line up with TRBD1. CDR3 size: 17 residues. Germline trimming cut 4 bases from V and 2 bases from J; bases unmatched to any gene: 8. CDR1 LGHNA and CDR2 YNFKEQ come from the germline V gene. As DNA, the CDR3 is TGTGCCAGCAGCCCCGGGGGTGGGACAGGGGGCAATCAGCCCCAGCATTTT. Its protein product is CASSPGGGTGGNQPQHF.

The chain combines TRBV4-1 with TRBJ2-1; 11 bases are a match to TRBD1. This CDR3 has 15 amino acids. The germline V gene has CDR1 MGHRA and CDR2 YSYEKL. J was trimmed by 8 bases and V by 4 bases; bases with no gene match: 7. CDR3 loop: CASSRTGQGAYEQFF. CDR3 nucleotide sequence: TGCGCCAGCAGCCGAACTGGACAGGGGGCTTATGAGCAGTTCTTC.

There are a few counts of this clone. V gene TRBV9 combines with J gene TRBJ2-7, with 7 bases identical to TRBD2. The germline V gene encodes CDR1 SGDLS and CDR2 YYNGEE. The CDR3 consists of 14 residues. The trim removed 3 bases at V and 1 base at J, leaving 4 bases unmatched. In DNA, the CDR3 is TGTGCCAGCAGCGGAAGCGGGACGTCCTACGAGCAGTACTTC. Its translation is CASSGSGTSYEQYF.

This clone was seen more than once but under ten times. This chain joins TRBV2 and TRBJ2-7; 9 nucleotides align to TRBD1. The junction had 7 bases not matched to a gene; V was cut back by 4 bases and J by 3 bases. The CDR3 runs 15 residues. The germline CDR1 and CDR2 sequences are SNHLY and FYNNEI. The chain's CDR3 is CASSANRGLYYEQYF. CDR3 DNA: TGTGCCAGCAGTGCTAACAGGGGGCTGTACTACGAGCAGTACTTC.